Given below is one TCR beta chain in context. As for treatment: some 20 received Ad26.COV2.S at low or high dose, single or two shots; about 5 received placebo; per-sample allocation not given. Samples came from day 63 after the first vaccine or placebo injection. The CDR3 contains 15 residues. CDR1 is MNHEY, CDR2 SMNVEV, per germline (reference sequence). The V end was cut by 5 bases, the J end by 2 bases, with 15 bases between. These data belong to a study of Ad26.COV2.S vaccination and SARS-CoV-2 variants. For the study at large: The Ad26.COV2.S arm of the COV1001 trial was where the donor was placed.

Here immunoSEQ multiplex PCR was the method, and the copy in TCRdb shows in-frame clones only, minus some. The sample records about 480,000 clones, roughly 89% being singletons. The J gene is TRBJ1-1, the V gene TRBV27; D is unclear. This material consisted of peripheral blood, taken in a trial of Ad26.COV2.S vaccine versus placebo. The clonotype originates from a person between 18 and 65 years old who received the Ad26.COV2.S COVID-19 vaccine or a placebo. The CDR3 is CASSPSSAANTEAFF. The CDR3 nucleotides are TGTGCCAGCAGTCCCAGCTCGGCTGCAAACACTGAAGCTTTCTTT.